This is a list of T cell receptor beta chains from one sample in a study of T cell responses to AZD1222 COVID-19 vaccine. The method was immunoSEQ multiplex PCR; TCRdb's version includes in-frame clones alone and lacks a portion of them. The sample comprises about 57,000 clones, roughly 85% of which are singletons, and roughly 19% rests with the top ten. The material was peripheral blood, obtained on day 0 of AZD1222 vaccination. The source is an adult in good health. Both conserved end residues are part of each CDR3. D genes are given only for firm matches. Where a row states a size, it is once, few, many or the class of an expanded clone; other rows omit it.

>TRBJ2-7|TRBV24-1|NA|NA
CATSDPGQSEQYF
TGTGCCACCAGTGATCCGGGACAAAGCGAGCAGTACTTC
>TRBJ1-3|TRBV3-1/TRBV3-2|NA|NA
CASSQNTNSGNTIYF
TGTGCCAGCAGCCAGAACACCAACTCTGGAAACACCATATATTTT
>TRBJ1-2|TRBV11-1|NA|TRBD1
CASSLETGLQYGYTF
TGTGCCAGCAGCTTGGAGACAGGGCTTCAATATGGCTACACCTTC
>TRBJ1-2|TRBV27|NA|TRBD1
CASSAGQRGGGYTF
TGTGCCAGCAGTGCGGGACAGCGGGGTGGAGGCTACACCTTC
>TRBJ1-1|TRBV29-1|NA|NA
CSVGLGRTEAFF
TGCAGCGTTGGTCTAGGGAGGACTGAAGCTTTCTTT
>TRBJ2-7|TRBV6-6|NA|NA
CASSLTGEQYF
TGTGCCAGCAGCTTAACTGGGGAGCAGTACTTC
>TRBJ1-6|TRBV6-5|NA|NA
CASSRDYQNSPLHF
TGTGCCAGCAGCCGGGACTACCAGAATTCACCCCTCCACTTT
>TRBJ1-1|TRBV28|NA|NA
CASSLVTGMNTEAFF
TGTGCCAGCAGTTTAGTCACAGGGATGAACACTGAAGCTTTCTTT
>TRBJ1-2|TRBV5-1|few|TRBD1
CASSPFFRDRDSYTF
TGCGCCAGCAGCCCCTTTTTTAGGGACAGGGATAGCTACACCTTC
>TRBJ1-5|TRBV7-8|once|TRBD1
CASSLGTGSNQPQHF
TGTGCCAGCAGCCTGGGGACAGGTAGCAATCAGCCCCAGCATTTT
>TRBJ1-2|TRBV4-2|NA|TRBD1
CASSQGTGANYGYTF
TGTGCCAGCAGCCAGGGAACAGGGGCCAACTATGGCTACACCTTC
>TRBJ1-1|TRBV10-3|many|TRBD1
CATCPGQRYTEAFF
TGTGCCACGTGCCCGGGACAGCGGTACACTGAAGCTTTCTTT
>TRBJ2-1|TRBV19|once|TRBD2
CASSKGTSGNNEQFF
TGTGCCAGTAGTAAAGGGACTAGCGGTAACAATGAGCAGTTCTTC
>TRBJ1-5|TRBV6-1|NA|NA
CASSEMGNQPQHF
TGTGCCAGCAGTGAAATGGGGAATCAGCCCCAGCATTTT
>TRBJ1-6|TRBV6-5|NA|NA
CASTIREPRNSPLHF
TGTGCCAGCACTATAAGGGAGCCACGAAATTCACCCCTCCACTTT
>TRBJ2-2|TRBV19|once|NA
CASSRSTLPGELFF
TGTGCCAGTAGCCGATCCACGCTTCCCGGGGAGCTGTTTTTT
>TRBJ2-1|TRBV9|NA|TRBD1
CASSARTGVSSYNEQFF
TGTGCCAGCAGCGCTCGGACAGGAGTGAGCTCCTACAATGAGCAGTTCTTC
>TRBJ2-5|TRBV15|few|NA
CATSRAQDYYFQETQYF
TGTGCCACCAGCAGAGCCCAGGACTACTACTTCCAAGAGACCCAGTACTTC
>TRBJ2-1|TRBV5-6|NA|NA
CASSRERGNEQFF
TGTGCCAGCAGCCGGGAAAGAGGGAACGAGCAGTTCTTC
>TRBJ1-2|TRBV27|NA|NA
CASSTGRGQGGYTF
TGTGCCAGCAGTACGGGAAGGGGACAAGGTGGCTACACCTTC
>TRBJ1-2|TRBV19|NA|NA
CASIGARLQGGYTF
TGTGCCAGTATTGGGGCCCGACTTCAGGGTGGCTACACCTTC
>TRBJ2-3|TRBV29-1|NA|NA
CSVLRGRNGDTQYF
TGCAGCGTCCTCCGCGGAAGAAATGGAGATACGCAGTATTTT
>TRBJ1-5|TRBV6-6|NA|NA
CASSYSPTPSNQPQHF
TGTGCCAGCAGTTACTCCCCCACACCGAGCAATCAGCCCCAGCATTTT
>TRBJ2-3|TRBV4-1|once|NA
CASSPNEGADTQYF
TGCGCCAGCAGCCCTAACGAGGGGGCAGATACGCAGTATTTT
>TRBJ2-7|TRBV3-1/TRBV3-2|NA|NA
CASSQDERGSSYEQYF
TGTGCCAGCAGCCAAGACGAACGGGGGAGCTCCTACGAGCAGTACTTC
>TRBJ2-2|TRBV7-2|NA|TRBD1
CASSLPGQGFGELFF
TGTGCCAGCAGCCTTCCGGGACAGGGGTTCGGGGAGCTGTTTTTT
>TRBJ1-2|TRBV3-1/TRBV3-2|few|NA
CASSQVGGMGHGYTF
TGTGCCAGCAGCCAAGTGGGGGGTATGGGTCATGGCTACACCTTC
>TRBJ1-1|TRBV5-8|NA|NA
CASTEVTNPITEAFF
TGTGCCAGCACCGAAGTAACAAACCCAATCACTGAAGCTTTCTTT
>TRBJ2-3|TRBV10-3|NA|NA
CAISAQTSTDTQYF
TGTGCCATCAGTGCACAGACTAGCACAGATACGCAGTATTTT
>TRBJ1-2|TRBV30|once|NA
CAWSSIPYGYTF
TGTGCCTGGAGTTCAATACCCTATGGCTACACCTTC
>TRBJ2-7|TRBV12-3/TRBV12-4|NA|NA
CASSLMGLYEQYF
TGTGCCAGCAGTTTGATGGGCCTTTACGAGCAGTACTTC
>TRBJ1-6|TRBV6-5|once|TRBD1
CASQRDRGTPLHF
TGTGCCAGCCAAAGGGACAGGGGGACACCCCTCCACTTT
>TRBJ2-1|TRBV3-1/TRBV3-2|NA|NA
CASSQVAAGALGVNEQFF
TGTGCCAGCAGCCAAGTGGCCGCGGGGGCGCTCGGGGTCAATGAGCAGTTCTTC
>TRBJ2-2|TRBV5-1|NA|NA
CASSLVLENTGELFF
TGCGCCAGCAGCTTGGTGCTGGAGAACACCGGGGAGCTGTTTTTT
>TRBJ2-1|TRBV2|few|TRBD2
CASSEARAGGLSEQFF
TGTGCCAGCAGTGAAGCGCGAGCGGGGGGGCTCAGTGAGCAGTTCTTC
>TRBJ1-3|TRBV20-1|NA|NA
CSASRPAVF
TGCAGTGCTAGTAGGCCCGCGGTCTTT
>TRBJ2-3|TRBV19|NA|TRBD2
CASSIQRGGYTDTQYF
TGTGCCAGTAGTATTCAGCGGGGGGGTTACACAGATACGCAGTATTTT
>TRBJ1-1|TRBV6-5|NA|NA
CASRYMNTEAFF
TGTGCCAGCCGGTACATGAACACTGAAGCTTTCTTT
>TRBJ1-1|TRBV2|NA|NA
CASFMARTNTEAFF
TGTGCCAGCTTCATGGCCCGGACGAACACTGAAGCTTTCTTT
>TRBJ1-5|TRBV30|NA|TRBD1
CAWSRWTGDQPQHF
TGTGCCTGGAGTCGTTGGACAGGGGATCAGCCCCAGCATTTT
>TRBJ1-5|TRBV6-5|NA|TRBD1
CASRTGGSNQPQHF
TGTGCCAGCAGGACAGGGGGTAGCAATCAGCCCCAGCATTTT
>TRBJ2-1|TRBV7-8|NA|TRBD2
CASSLLRTGLAAGGGQFF
TGTGCCAGCAGCTTACTGAGGACGGGACTAGCCGCCGGAGGGGGGCAGTTCTTC
>TRBJ1-3|TRBV3-1/TRBV3-2|few|NA
CATTEDLFGTIYF
TGTGCCACCACGGAGGATCTGTTCGGCACCATATATTTT
>TRBJ2-2|TRBV3-1/TRBV3-2|NA|TRBD2
CASSLLAGGPNTGELFF
TGTGCCAGCAGCCTCCTAGCGGGGGGCCCGAACACCGGGGAGCTGTTTTTT
>TRBJ1-5|TRBV5-1|NA|NA
CASSLGPSGGNQPQHF
TGCGCCAGCAGCTTGGGACCGAGCGGGGGCAATCAGCCCCAGCATTTT
>TRBJ1-5|TRBV20-1|NA|NA
CSVSQGSNQPQHF
TGCAGTGTTAGTCAGGGTAGCAATCAGCCCCAGCATTTT
>TRBJ1-1|TRBV11-3|NA|NA
CASSYGGPDTEAFF
TGTGCCAGCAGCTATGGGGGCCCCGACACTGAAGCTTTCTTT
>TRBJ2-7|TRBV5-1|NA|TRBD1
CASSLGDRGLGTYEQYF
TGCGCCAGCAGCTTGGGAGACAGGGGTCTGGGAACCTACGAGCAGTACTTC
>TRBJ2-7|TRBV2|NA|NA
CASSERMSSYEQYF
TGTGCCAGCAGTGAACGCATGAGCTCCTACGAGCAGTACTTC
>TRBJ1-5|TRBV27|NA|NA
CASSSTSNQPQHF
TGTGCCAGCAGTTCGACCTCTAATCAGCCCCAGCATTTT